The 14 T cell receptor beta chains below were found in one sample sequenced in a study of CD8 T cells in ankylosing spondylitis. Each CDR3 protein gets one entry after TCRdb re-called the 5' RACE reads with MiXCR. The table includes about 340,000 distinct CDR3 sequences, approximately 14% detected once. Sequenced material: blood, either unsorted or a sorted T cell fraction (not recorded which). The receptors originated from a male donor with ankylosing spondylitis or in good health (not recorded which).

Only a few counts were recorded for this clonotype. This chain connects TRBV3-1 to TRBJ2-1, with 8 bases lining up with TRBD2. The trim removed 5 bases at V and 7 bases at J, leaving 10 bases unmatched. Germline CDR1 is LGHDT and CDR2 is YNNKEL (reference sequence). The CDR3 has 15 residues. The DNA for the CDR3 is TGTGCCAGCAGCGGGGGACTAGTTCAGGCGAATGAGCAGTTCTTC. This sequence encodes CASSGGLVQANEQFF.

The J gene is TRBJ2-4, the V gene TRBV12-3 or TRBV12-4, with D unclear. The CDR3 consists of 15 residues. V was trimmed by 3 bases and J by 1 base, leaving 10 bases between them. CDR3 nucleotides: TGTGCCAGCAGTTTGGGCCTCAGTGCCAAAAACATTCAGTACTTC. This gives the protein CASSLGLSAKNIQYF.

In its sample, this clonotype was seen many times. The chain links TRBV25-1 to TRBJ2-6, with a weak D call TRBD2 (6 bases). Germline V gene data show CDR1 as MGHDK and CDR2 as SYGVNS. V lost 4 bases and J 0 bases, leaving 22 bases between the germline ends. This CDR3 comprises 20 residues. CDR3 nucleotide sequence: TGTGCCAGCAGTGGGGACTCTCCAGACTCCCACCACTCTGGGGCCAACGTCCTGACTTTC. Its translation is CASSGDSPDSHHSGANVLTF.

The genes are TRBV29-1 and TRBJ2-3, with 8 bases matching TRBD1. Germline-derived CDR1 and CDR2 are SQVTM and ANQGSEA. The V gene end was trimmed by 7 bases and the J gene end by 1 base; junction bases not matched to a gene: 4. CDR3 size: 13 residues. The CDR3 DNA follows: TGCAGCGCTTTGACAGGGGGCACAGATACGCAGTATTTT. This codes for CSALTGGTDTQYF.

This clonotype came up many times. The V gene is TRBV20-1, the J gene TRBJ1-1; D gene ambiguous. V was pared by 1 base and J by 0 bases, with 9 bases between. The length of the CDR3 is 14 residues. Germline assignment: CDR1 DFQATT and CDR2 SNEGSKA (reference sequence). The CDR3 sequence: CSARAFDMNTEAFF. The CDR3 DNA reads TGCAGTGCTAGAGCTTTCGACATGAACACTGAAGCTTTCTTT.

The CDR3 is CASSYRTGSLSKNIQYF. The CDR3, as DNA: TGTGCCAGCAGCTACAGGACAGGGTCCCTATCCAAAAACATTCAGTACTTC. The chain recombines TRBV7-8 with TRBJ2-4; 8 nucleotides match TRBD1. Trimming took 4 bases from V and 2 from J; bases not matched to a gene: 10. Germline V gene data show CDR1 as SGHVS and CDR2 as FQNEAQ. CDR3 length equals 17 residues.

The chain links TRBV7-2 to TRBJ2-3; D is perhaps TRBD2 (5 bases). V dropped 0 bases and J dropped 0 bases, with 7 bases sitting between them. CDR1 is SGHTA, CDR2 FQGNSA, per germline. CDR3 length: 15 amino acids. The CDR3 loop is CASSLALASTDTQYF. Here the CDR3 DNA reads TGTGCCAGCAGCTTAGCGCTAGCCAGCACAGATACGCAGTATTTT.

The gene calls are TRBV12-3 or TRBV12-4 and TRBJ2-7; TRBD2 matches 13 bases. The CDR3 runs 14 residues. The trim removed 4 bases at V and 5 bases at J, leaving 2 bases unmatched. CDR3 DNA sequence: TGTGCCAGCAGTTGGACTAGCGGGAGAAACGAGCAGTACTTC. The encoded protein is CASSWTSGRNEQYF.

The genes are TRBV11-2 and TRBJ1-2; D call uncertain. V was clipped by 0 bases and J by 14 bases, with 10 bases between them. The CDR3 is 11 residues long. Germline V gives CDR1 SGHAT, CDR2 FQNNGV. CDR3 loop: CASSLDRTPTF. In nucleotides, the CDR3 is TGTGCCAGCAGCTTAGATCGGACCCCTACCTTC.

In its sample, this clonotype was seen many times. V and J are TRBV5-1 and TRBJ1-1; 9 nucleotides match TRBD1. There are 13 residues in the CDR3. The ends lost 4 bases at V and 7 bases at J; junction bases unmatched: 5. The germline CDR1 and CDR2 sequences are SGHRS and YFSETQ. CDR3: CASSTGQGIEAFF. The CDR3 coding sequence is TGCGCCAGCAGCACCGGACAGGGGATTGAAGCTTTCTTT.

J is TRBJ2-5 and V is TRBV27; TRBD1 matches at 8 bases. Per the germline V gene, CDR1 is MNHEY and CDR2 is SMNVEV (reference sequence). V dropped 0 bases and J dropped 5; count of bases not matched to a gene: 5. This CDR3 is 15 amino acids long. The CDR3 loop reads CASSLSNRGWETQYF. Here the CDR3 DNA reads TGTGCCAGCAGTTTATCAAACAGGGGGTGGGAGACCCAGTACTTC.

CDR3: CASSQAGSAIASTDTQYF. In nucleotides, the CDR3 is TGTGCCAGCAGCCAAGCCGGCAGCGCAATCGCTAGCACAGATACGCAGTATTTT. The chain uses TRBV4-2 and TRBJ2-3; no reliable D call. Between the trimmed V and J ends, which lost 1 base and 0 bases, there was a span of 17 bases. The CDR3 is 18 amino acids. Germline assignment: CDR1 LGHNA and CDR2 YNFKEQ.

This clonotype was counted a few times. This chain joins TRBV18 and TRBJ1-1; 7 bases fit TRBD1. J was trimmed by 5 bases and V by 6 bases; bases with no gene match: 9. Germline V gene sequence: CDR1 KGHSH, CDR2 LQKENI. The CDR3 has 14 amino acids. CDR3 sequence (DNA): TGTGCCAGCTCCCCATCCCCAGGGGGGACTGAAGCTTTCTTT. Its translation: CASSPSPGGTEAFF.

This clonotype has only a few counts. The V gene is TRBV12-3 or TRBV12-4, the J gene TRBJ1-4, with TRBD1 matching 12 bases. Losses at the gene ends were 8 bases for V and 0 bases for J; bases not matched to a gene: 10. The CDR3 runs to 18 residues. CDR3 amino acids: CASHDGTGGSSTNEKLFF. CDR3 bases: TGTGCCAGCCACGACGGGACAGGGGGCTCCTCAACTAATGAAAAACTGTTTTTT.